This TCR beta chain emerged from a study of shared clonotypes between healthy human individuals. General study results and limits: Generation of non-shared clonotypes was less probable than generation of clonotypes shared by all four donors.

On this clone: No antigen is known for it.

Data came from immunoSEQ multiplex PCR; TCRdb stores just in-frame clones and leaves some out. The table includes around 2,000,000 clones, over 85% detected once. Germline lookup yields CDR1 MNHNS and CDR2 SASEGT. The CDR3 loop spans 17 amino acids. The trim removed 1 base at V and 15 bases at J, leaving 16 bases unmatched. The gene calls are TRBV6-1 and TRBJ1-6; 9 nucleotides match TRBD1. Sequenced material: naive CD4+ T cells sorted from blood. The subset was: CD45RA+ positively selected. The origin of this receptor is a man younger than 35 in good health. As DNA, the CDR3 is TGTGCCAGCAGTGAAGATCTTAGGGGACAGGGACTGTTTTGCCTCCACTTT. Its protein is CASSEDLRGQGLFCLHF.